Below are 20 T cell receptor beta chains sequenced from a single sample in a study of spatial heterogeneity in lung cancer. Time point: blood at routine non-recurrence follow-up after resection. TCRdb ran MiXCR on the 5' RACE reads and lists one entry per CDR3 protein. This table has 60,000 to 85,000 distinct CDR3 sequences, about 9.5% appearing once. Sequences were derived from PBMCs, sampled at follow-up. These receptor sequences come from a female donor with early-stage non-small cell lung cancer.

In this sample, this clonotype turned up many times. The chain recombines TRBV2 with TRBJ2-7; D gene ambiguous. This CDR3 has 13 residues. Germline V gene lookup returns CDR1 SNHLY and CDR2 FYNNEI. Trimming removed 1 base from V and 6 bases from J, with 10 bases in between. CDR3 nucleotide sequence: TGTGCCAGCAGTGAAGGTTACTTGGCCGAGCAGTACTTC. Translating gives CASSEGYLAEQYF.

This clonotype was counted at least ten times. The chain combines TRBV11-2 with TRBJ2-2, with a weak D call TRBD1 (6 bases). Germline CDR1 and CDR2: SGHAT and FQNNGV. The CDR3 has 16 residues. V was shortened by 3 bases and J by 0 bases, with 11 bases between the two germline ends. CDR3 in amino acids: CASSLRGLANTGELFF. The CDR3 DNA sequence: TGTGCCAGCAGCTTGAGGGGGTTAGCGAACACCGGGGAGCTGTTTTTT. The variable domain in full, with the rest retrieved from reference TRBV11-2 and TRBJ2-2, is EAGVAQSPRYKIIEKRQSVAFWCNPISGHATLYWYQQILGQGPKLLIQFQNNGVVDDSQLPKDRFSAERLKGVDSTLKIQPAKLEDSAVYLCASSLRGLANTGELFFGEGSRLTVL.

This clonotype was seen ten or more times. The CDR3 DNA reads as TGTGCCATCAGTGAAGGAGGGGATGAGACCCAGTACTTC. As protein: CAISEGGDETQYF. The chain uses TRBV10-3 and TRBJ2-5; maybe TRBD2 (6 bases). CDR3 size: 13 residues. The V end was cut by 3 bases, the J end by 5 bases, with 10 bases between. Germline V gene data show CDR1 as ENHRY and CDR2 as SYGVKD.

This clonotype was picked up a small number of times. This chain's CDR3 is CASSNSPGCKNIQYF. The CDR3 DNA reads TGTGCCAGCAGCAACTCGCCCGGTTGCAAAAACATTCAGTACTTC. The gene calls are TRBV21-1 and TRBJ2-4; no check of the table's D call, TRBD1, against the DNA was made. TRBV21-1 is termed a pseudogene. This CDR3 has 15 residues.

In this sample, this clonotype turned up many times. This chain uses TRBV28 with TRBJ2-3; 7 bases line up with TRBD1. CDR3 length: 14 residues. With 4 bases clipped from V and 5 bases from J, the junction kept 6 bases outside the gene matches. CDR1 and CDR2 from the germline V gene are MDHEN and SYDVKM. Written as DNA, the CDR3 is TGTGCCAGCAGTTCAACAGGGGCGAGAGATACGCAGTATTTT. This encodes CASSSTGARDTQYF. Full variable domain (outside the CDR3, taken from reference TRBV28 and TRBJ2-3): DVKVTQSSRYLVKRTGEKVFLECVQDMDHENMFWYRQDPGLGLRLIYFSYDVKMKEKGDIPEGYSVSREKKERFSLILESASTNQTSMYLCASSSTGARDTQYFGPGTRLTVL.

V gene TRBV6-5 combines with J gene TRBJ1-2; tentative D call: TRBD1 (5 bases). Germline V gene lookup returns CDR1 MNHEY and CDR2 SVGAGI. Trimming cost V 6 bases and J 6 bases, with 14 bases left between them. The CDR3 totals 13 residues. The CDR3 loop reads CASSPDSGHGYTF. The CDR3, as DNA: TGTGCCAGCAGCCCTGACAGTGGGCATGGCTACACCTTC.

This chain joins TRBV12-3 or TRBV12-4 and TRBJ2-3, with 8 nucleotides matching TRBD1. The CDR3 contains 17 residues. V shed 5 bases and J 1 base; nucleotides not matched to a gene: 11. The CDR3 DNA reads as TGTGCCAGCAGTCTGAGGGACAGGCACCTAGGCACAGATACGCAGTATTTT. Translation gives CASSLRDRHLGTDTQYF.

This clonotype occurred many times. The chain uses TRBV7-8 and TRBJ2-1; weak D call: TRBD2 (5 bases). Trimming removed 8 bases from V and 2 bases from J, with 19 bases in between. Germline CDR1 is SGHVS and CDR2 is FQNEAQ. CDR3 length: 16 amino acids. CDR3 nucleotides: TGTGCCAGCGCCAAGCGAGGGCCTTTCCCCTACAATGAGCAGTTCTTC. It yields the protein CASAKRGPFPYNEQFF.

At least ten counts were recorded for this clonotype. The chain uses TRBV20-1 and TRBJ1-1; D may be TRBD1 (5 bases). Trimming pared 5 bases from V and 5 bases from J, leaving 15 bases between. The CDR3 loop spans 13 amino acids. Germline loops: CDR1 DFQATT, CDR2 SNEGSKA (reference sequence). CDR3 amino acids: CSAPTPGHTEAFF. CDR3 DNA sequence: TGCAGTGCTCCGACCCCAGGGCATACTGAAGCTTTCTTT.

This chain links TRBV12-3 or TRBV12-4 with TRBJ1-1, with unresolved D. V was clipped by 3 bases and J by 2 bases, with 7 bases between them. This CDR3 contains 13 residues. The CDR3 DNA reads TGTGCCAGCAGTTTCCAGTTTAACACTGAAGCTTTCTTT. As protein: CASSFQFNTEAFF.

This clonotype was observed a handful of times. The J gene is TRBJ2-1, the V gene TRBV27; 11 bases agree with TRBD2. V shed 6 bases and J 7 bases; nucleotides not matched to a gene: 11. The CDR3 spans 16 residues. Germline CDR1 and CDR2: MNHEY and SMNVEV (reference sequence). CDR3 DNA: TGTGCCAGCAGGCTCATCGGGGCTAGCGGGGGGAATGAGCAGTTCTTC. It codes for CASRLIGASGGNEQFF.

This clonotype occurred many times. The chain employs TRBV5-5 and TRBJ1-5, with 8 positions matching TRBD1. V was clipped by 0 bases and J by 0 bases; unmatched bases: 8. The germline V gene encodes CDR1 SGHKS and CDR2 YYEKEE (reference sequence). CDR3 length: 18 residues. In nucleotides, the CDR3 is TGTGCCAGCAGCTTGGCCGCGGGACAGGCATATAGCAATCAGCCCCAGCATTTT. Encoded protein: CASSLAAGQAYSNQPQHF.

This clonotype was observed a few times. The V and J genes are TRBV7-8 and TRBJ1-2; D is ambiguous. V was cut by 3 bases and J by 0 bases, with 14 bases left in between. CDR1 is SGHVS and CDR2 is FQNEAQ in the germline V gene. The length of the CDR3 is 16 residues. The CDR3 here is CASSFGWSVANYGYTF. The CDR3 DNA reads TGTGCCAGCAGCTTCGGGTGGTCTGTAGCTAACTATGGCTACACCTTC.

This clonotype was seen only a few times. V usage is TRBV28 and J usage is TRBJ2-6; unclear D gene. Germline V lookup: CDR1 MDHEN, CDR2 SYDVKM. This CDR3 contains 13 residues. Trimming took 6 bases from V and 0 from J, leaving 3 bases between them. For the CDR3, the DNA is TGTGCCAGCAGCCGCTCTGGGGCCAACGTCCTGACTTTC. It specifies CASSRSGANVLTF.

This clonotype was found a few times. The chain couples TRBV29-1 to TRBJ2-7; TRBD1 is a possible D gene (6 bases). The ends were cut back, 4 bases at V and 0 bases at J, with 19 bases in the middle. Germline V gene data show CDR1 as SQVTM and CDR2 as ANQGSEA. The CDR3 totals 16 residues. CDR3 residues: CSVGGQRSPSSYEQYF. Written as DNA, the CDR3 is TGCAGCGTTGGTGGACAGCGATCACCAAGCTCCTACGAGCAGTACTTC.

The chain couples TRBV20-1 to TRBJ2-7, with TRBD2 matching over 14 bases. V dropped 6 bases and J dropped 7; count of bases not matched to a gene: 8. CDR1 DFQATT and CDR2 SNEGSKA come from the germline V gene (reference sequence). The length of the CDR3 is 14 residues. In DNA form, the CDR3 reads TGCAGTGCCCCGACTAGCGGGAGGGCGAGGGAGCAGTACTTC. Encoded protein: CSAPTSGRAREQYF.

This clonotype occurred many times. V gene TRBV7-9 combines with J gene TRBJ2-7, with D unresolved. The CDR3 covers 12 residues. Looked up from germline, CDR1 is SEHNR and CDR2 is FQNEAQ (reference sequence). Trimming stripped 5 bases from V and 5 bases from J, with 10 bases between. In nucleotides, the CDR3 is TGTGCCAGCAGCCGAGGACGGGACGAGCAGTACTTC. This sequence encodes CASSRGRDEQYF. The variable domain in full, completed from reference TRBV7-9 and TRBJ2-7, reads DTGVSQNPRHKITKRGQNVTFRCDPISEHNRLYWYRQTLGQGPEFLTYFQNEAQLEKSRLLSDRFSAERPKGSFSTLEIQRTEQGDSAMYLCASSRGRDEQYFGPGTRLTVT.

As for this clonotype: A much larger clone lies one base from this, so it may be a read error. The chain recombines TRBV25-1 with TRBJ2-7; no definite D call. V was shortened by 6 bases and J by 0 bases, with 9 bases between the two germline ends. The CDR3 is 13 residues long. CDR1 and CDR2 from the germline V gene are MGHDK and SYGVNS. CDR3 sequence (DNA): TGTGCCAGCAGGAAGGCGAGCTCCTACGAGCAGTACTTC. Protein: CASRKASSYEQYF.

In its sample, this clonotype was seen many times. This chain connects TRBV24-1 to TRBJ2-1; 12 bases agree with TRBD2. The CDR3 runs 17 residues. The ends lost 5 bases at V and 8 bases at J; junction bases unmatched: 12. CDR1 and CDR2 from the germline V gene are KGHDR and SFDVKD. The DNA of the CDR3 is TGTGCCACCAGTGCCCACACGCTAGCGGGAGGGCGCGATGAGCAGTTCTTC. Translation: CATSAHTLAGGRDEQFF.

This clonotype was seen more than once but under ten times. CDR3 DNA sequence: TGTGCCAGCAGCACTCGCACCGGGGAGCTGTTTTTT. It yields the protein CASSTRTGELFF. This chain joins TRBV7-2 and TRBJ2-2, with unresolved D. CDR1 SGHTA and CDR2 FQGNSA come from the germline V gene. This CDR3 has 12 residues. Trimming shortened V by 5 bases and J by 4 bases, and 5 bases separated the two germline ends.